The clone carrying this T cell receptor beta chain was detected only once. The entry originates in a study of shared clonotypes between healthy human individuals. Only CD45RO-negative cells positively selected for CCR7 counted as naive CD8 cells, so terminally differentiated effector memory CD45RA+ cells were excluded. Clones were read by immunoSEQ multiplex PCR, and TCRdb kept only the in-frame ones, dropping some. The table lists about 2 million clones, 85% to 95% of them singletons. V was trimmed by 4 bases and J by 3 bases, leaving 12 bases between them. CDR1 is SQVTM and CDR2 is ANQGSEA in the germline V gene. This CDR3 is 14 amino acids long.

Material: naive CD8+ T cells sorted from blood. This receptor was identified in a man aged 18 to 29 in good health. The chain has TRBV29-1 and TRBJ2-2; the D gene could be TRBD1 or TRBD2 (6 bases each). The CDR3 sequence is CSVVGGTDTGELFF. CDR3 nucleotide sequence: TGCAGCGTTGTAGGGGGGACCGACACCGGGGAGCTGTTTTTT.